The 5 T cell receptor beta chains reported below all come from one sample, sequenced in a study of T cell repertoires in cytomegalovirus infection. These receptors' antigens are unknown. TCRdb re-called the reads with MiXCR, one entry per CDR3 protein. The sample includes 640,000 or so distinct CDR3 sequences, around a third seen only once; the top ten take 15% to 20%. The sequences come from cultured PBMCs, collected from culture after CMV antigen stimulation. The receptors were sampled from a human donor in good health (CMV status not recorded). Some clones in this sample may be carry-over from other donors' samples.

This clonotype was seen many times. The CDR3 reads CASSLERGTPYEQFF. CDR3 in DNA: TGTGCCAGCAGCTTAGAACGGGGGACTCCCTATGAGCAGTTCTTC. The J gene is TRBJ2-1, the V gene TRBV7-7, with D possibly matching TRBD2 (6 bases). Trimming left V 1 base short and J 8 bases short, with 15 bases between. The germline V gene encodes CDR1 SSHAT and CDR2 FNYEAQ (reference sequence). The CDR3 is 15 residues long.

This sequence joins TRBV5-5 and TRBJ1-6; D call uncertain. Germline CDR1 is SGHKS and CDR2 is YYEKEE (reference sequence). V was shortened by 1 base and J by 6 bases, with 17 bases between the two germline ends. This CDR3 contains 17 residues. CDR3 residues: CASSLRTAALGNSPLHF. In nucleotides, the CDR3 is TGTGCCAGCAGCTTGAGGACGGCAGCTCTGGGTAATTCACCCCTCCACTTT.

The chain employs TRBV7-2 and TRBJ2-2; 9 bases match TRBD2. Germline V gene data show CDR1 as SGHTA and CDR2 as FQGNSA. The CDR3 covers 14 residues. The ends lost 5 bases at V and 9 bases at J; junction bases unmatched: 7. The CDR3 nucleotides are TGTGCCAGCAGCGCGGGGACTAGCTATAGGGAGCTGTTTTTT. It is translated as CASSAGTSYRELFF.

This clonotype was recorded many times. The chain links TRBV7-2 to TRBJ2-1; the D gene is possibly TRBD2 (6 bases). The CDR3 totals 15 residues. The V end lost 6 bases, the J end lost 1 base, and 13 bases lay between the germline ends. Germline CDR1 SGHTA, CDR2 FQGNSA. For the CDR3, the DNA is TGTGCCAGCAGGGCCGGTGGGGGGTCCTACAATGAGCAGTTCTTC. It encodes CASRAGGGSYNEQFF. Variable domain in full (rest from reference TRBV7-2 and TRBJ2-1): GAGVSQSPSNKVTEKGKDVELRCDPISGHTALYWYRQSLGQGLEFLIYFQGNSAPDKSGLPSDRFSAERTGGSVSTLTIQRTQQEDSAVYLCASRAGGGSYNEQFFGPGTRLTVL.

This clonotype was detected many times. This chain uses TRBV7-2 with TRBJ1-5; a weak D match, TRBD1 (6 bases). The CDR3 has 13 residues. The germline CDR1 and CDR2 sequences are SGHTA and FQGNSA. The ends were cut back, 2 bases at V and 4 bases at J, with 6 bases in the middle. CDR3 DNA: TGTGCCAGCAGCTTACAGGGGAATCAGCCCCAGCATTTT. As protein: CASSLQGNQPQHF.